Listed below are T cell receptor beta chains from one sample, sequenced in a study of blood T cell repertoires in COVID-19. The repertoire was sequenced with immunoSEQ multiplex PCR; TCRdb's copy has only in-frame clones and lacks some. The sample has 650,000 to 800,000 clones; around 90% are singletons. Sequenced input: peripheral blood. The receptor set was obtained from a woman younger than 30 with acute or convalescent COVID-19. Both conserved end residues are part of each CDR3. A D gene is named only where the DNA matches it firmly. A row's size may be missing; if present it is once, few, many or a size class.

TRBV6-2/TRBV6-3	NA	13	NA	TRBJ2-2	CASSPGDTGELFF	TGTGCCAGCAGTCCCGGGGACACCGGGGAGCTGTTTTTT
TRBV7-9	TRBD1	15	medium-sized	TRBJ1-2	CASSHTTGMGYGYTF	TGTGCCAGCAGCCACACGACAGGGATGGGCTATGGCTACACCTTC
TRBV5-4	TRBD2	13	NA	TRBJ2-7	CASSLERGYEQYF	TGTGCCAGCAGCTTAGAGCGGGGGTACGAGCAGTACTTC
TRBV6-1	TRBD1	16	NA	TRBJ1-5	CASSANLGQGHQPQHF	TGTGCCAGCAGTGCGAACCTGGGACAGGGGCATCAGCCCCAGCATTTT
TRBV7-2	TRBD2	16	NA	TRBJ2-1	CASSLGLAGPYNEQFF	TGTGCCAGCAGCCTGGGACTAGCGGGGCCTTACAATGAGCAGTTCTTC
TRBV6-5	NA	13	NA	TRBJ1-2	CASSPNLSYGYTF	TGTGCCAGCAGTCCGAACCTCAGCTATGGCTACACCTTC
TRBV7-2	TRBD1	14	few	TRBJ2-7	CASSPGTGVVEQYF	TGTGCCAGCAGCCCCGGGACAGGGGTGGTCGAGCAGTACTTC
TRBV9	TRBD2	16	NA	TRBJ2-5	CASSVDGGGVGETQYF	TGTGCCAGCAGCGTAGACGGCGGGGGAGTGGGAGAGACCCAGTACTTC
TRBV19	NA	12	NA	TRBJ1-1	CASSIRGTEAFF	TGTGCCAGTAGTATAAGGGGGACTGAAGCTTTCTTT
TRBV7-2	NA	15	NA	TRBJ2-7	CASSLGGQGKSEQYF	TGTGCCAGCAGCTTAGGAGGTCAGGGTAAATCCGAGCAGTACTTC
TRBV29-1	NA	15	NA	TRBJ1-2	CSVLGRKSSNYGYTF	TGCAGCGTACTGGGGCGGAAGTCTAGTAACTATGGCTACACCTTC
TRBV6-6	NA	13	NA	TRBJ1-6	CASSRSLNSPLHF	TGTGCCAGCAGTCGTTCTCTTAATTCACCCCTCCACTTT